The 7 T cell receptor beta chains in this list originate from one sample, sequenced in a study of shared clonotypes between healthy human individuals. The method was immunoSEQ multiplex PCR; TCRdb's version includes in-frame clones alone and lacks a portion of them. The sample yields approximately 1.4 million clones, 95% to 99% seen once. The sample was naive CD4+ T cells sorted from blood. Subset of the sample: CD45RA+ positively selected. The source of these receptors is a man aged 30 to 39 in good health.

The chain couples TRBV5-4 to TRBJ2-7; the D gene is possibly TRBD2 (5 bases). This CDR3 is 15 amino acids long. Between the trimmed V and J ends, which lost 4 bases and 2 bases, there was a span of 16 bases. Germline CDR1 and CDR2: SGHNT and YYREEE (reference sequence). Written as DNA, the CDR3 is TGTGCCAGCAGCCCGTACGATCGGGATACCTACGAGCAGTACTTC. It translates to CASSPYDRDTYEQYF.

The chain has TRBV2 and TRBJ2-7; no firm D call. Trimming took off 4 bases at V and 3 bases at J, with 13 bases between the two ends. Per the germline V gene, CDR1 is SNHLY and CDR2 is FYNNEI. The length of the CDR3 is 14 residues. CDR3 in amino acids: CASSVAGTIYEQYF. The CDR3 coding sequence is TGTGCCAGCAGTGTCGCTGGAACCATCTACGAGCAGTACTTC.

The chain combines TRBV11-1 with TRBJ2-7, with D possibly TRBD2 on 6 matching bases. This CDR3 is built from 15 residues. V lost 6 bases and J 1 base, leaving 16 bases between the germline ends. The germline CDR1 and CDR2 sequences are SGHAT and FQDESV (reference sequence). CDR3 nucleotide sequence: TGTGCCAGCAGTCCAACTTTGCGGGGATCCTACGAGCAGTACTTC. This codes for CASSPTLRGSYEQYF. Based on the CDR3 plus reference TRBV11-1 and TRBJ2-7, the full variable domain is EAEVAQSPRYKITEKSQAVAFWCDPISGHATLYWYRQILGQGPELLVQFQDESVVDDSQLPKDRFSAERLKGVDSTLKIQPAELGDSAMYLCASSPTLRGSYEQYFGPGTRLTVT.

This sequence joins TRBV28 and TRBJ2-7; unclear D gene. The CDR3 runs 12 residues. Per the germline V gene, CDR1 is MDHEN and CDR2 is SYDVKM. The V gene lost 9 bases and the J gene lost 0 bases, with 9 bases spanning the gap. CDR3 sequence reads: CASTADSYEQYF. The CDR3 DNA is TGTGCCAGTACCGCAGACTCCTACGAGCAGTACTTC.

This sequence joins TRBV27 and TRBJ2-7; TRBD1 matches at 7 bases. The length of the CDR3 is 13 residues. Losses at the gene ends were 5 bases for V and 2 bases for J; bases not matched to a gene: 3. Looked up from germline, CDR1 is MNHEY and CDR2 is SMNVEV (reference sequence). Written as DNA, the CDR3 is TGTGCCAGCAGTGGGACAGAGACCTACGAGCAGTACTTC. It translates to CASSGTETYEQYF.

This chain connects TRBV7-9 to TRBJ2-1; D may be TRBD1 (5 bases). The CDR3 contains 15 residues. The germline V gene has CDR1 SEHNR and CDR2 FQNEAQ (reference sequence). V was clipped by 1 base and J by 7 bases, with 14 bases between them. The CDR3 sequence: CASSLGRAMGNEQFF. As DNA, the CDR3 is TGTGCCAGCAGCTTAGGCAGGGCCATGGGGAATGAGCAGTTCTTC.

The gene calls are TRBV7-9 and TRBJ2-5; 8 bases match TRBD2. The CDR3 runs 16 residues. The germline CDR1 and CDR2 sequences are SEHNR and FQNEAQ (reference sequence). The V and J ends lost 1 base and 5 bases, in that order; junction bases with no gene match: 9. The CDR3 loop is CASSLGVAGSAETQYF. The DNA for the CDR3 is TGTGCCAGCAGCTTAGGTGTAGCGGGGAGCGCGGAGACCCAGTACTTC. Full variable domain (rest looked up from reference TRBV7-9 and TRBJ2-5): DTGVSQNPRHKITKRGQNVTFRCDPISEHNRLYWYRQTLGQGPEFLTYFQNEAQLEKSRLLSDRFSAERPKGSFSTLEIQRTEQGDSAMYLCASSLGVAGSAETQYFGPGTRLLVL.